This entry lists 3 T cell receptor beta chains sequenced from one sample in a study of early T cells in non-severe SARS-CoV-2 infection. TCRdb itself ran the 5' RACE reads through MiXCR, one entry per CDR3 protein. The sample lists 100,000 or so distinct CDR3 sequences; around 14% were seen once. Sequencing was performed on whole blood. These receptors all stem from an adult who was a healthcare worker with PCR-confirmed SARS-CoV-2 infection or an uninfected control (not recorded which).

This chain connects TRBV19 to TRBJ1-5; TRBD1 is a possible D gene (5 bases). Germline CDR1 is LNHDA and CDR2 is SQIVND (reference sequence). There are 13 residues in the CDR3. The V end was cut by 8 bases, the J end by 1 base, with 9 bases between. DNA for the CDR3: TGTGCCAGTGGGGGACGGAGCAATCAGCCCCAGCATTTT. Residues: CASGGRSNQPQHF.

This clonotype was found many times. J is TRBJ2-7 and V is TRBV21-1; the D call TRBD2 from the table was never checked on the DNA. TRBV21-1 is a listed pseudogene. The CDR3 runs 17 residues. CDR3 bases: TGTGCCAGCAGCCCTCGAAATCCGGGACTAGATTCCTACGAGCAGTACTTC. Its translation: CASSPRNPGLDSYEQYF.

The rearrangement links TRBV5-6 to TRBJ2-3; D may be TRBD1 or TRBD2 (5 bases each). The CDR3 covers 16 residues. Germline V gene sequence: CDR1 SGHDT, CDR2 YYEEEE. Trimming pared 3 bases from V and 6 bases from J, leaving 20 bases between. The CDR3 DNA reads TGTGCCAGCAGCTGGGGCGGACTCCGCCACACGGATACGCAGTATTTT. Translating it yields CASSWGGLRHTDTQYF.